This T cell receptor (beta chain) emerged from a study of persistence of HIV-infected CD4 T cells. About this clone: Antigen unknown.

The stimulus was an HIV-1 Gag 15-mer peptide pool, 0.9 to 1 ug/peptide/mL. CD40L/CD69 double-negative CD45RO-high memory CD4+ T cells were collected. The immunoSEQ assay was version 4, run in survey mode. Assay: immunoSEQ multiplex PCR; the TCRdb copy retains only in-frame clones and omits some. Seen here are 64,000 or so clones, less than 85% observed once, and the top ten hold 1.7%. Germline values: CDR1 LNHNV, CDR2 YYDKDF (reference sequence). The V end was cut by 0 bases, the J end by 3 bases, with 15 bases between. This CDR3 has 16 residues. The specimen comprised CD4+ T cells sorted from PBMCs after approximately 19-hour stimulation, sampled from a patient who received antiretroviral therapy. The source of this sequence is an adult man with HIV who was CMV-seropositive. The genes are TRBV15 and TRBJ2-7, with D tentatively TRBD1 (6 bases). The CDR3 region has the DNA TGTGCCACCAGCAGAGATAGAGGGGGTTCTGTCTACGAGCAGTACTTC. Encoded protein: CATSRDRGGSVYEQYF.